This TCR beta chain was sequenced for a study of regulatory T cells in long-lasting Graves disease. For the study at large: Persistent cases were those of Graves' disease that involved over 5 years of antithyroid drugs with positive TSH receptor antibodies. Findings and limits, study-wide: Less diverse TCR repertoires were seen in persistent Graves' patients than in newly diagnosed ones. Sampling was limited to peripheral blood rather than thyroid tissue.

The sample's time point: persistent/refractory GD, antithyroid drugs over 5 years with positive TRAb. Preparation of the TCR library used RNA extracted from PBMCs. As concerns this clonotype: No antigen is known for it.

Both iRepertoire HTBI primers and Arm-PCR of CDR3 regions were used to build the TCR beta libraries. Each CDR3 protein is one row after TCRdb ran MiXCR on the multiplex PCR reads. The sample consists of roughly 300,000 distinct CDR3 sequences, around a fifth of them appearing once. The sample was peripheral blood mononuclear cells (PBMCs), taken when the disease was refractory, from a patient treated with antithyroid drugs. This clonotype was sampled from a female donor with Graves disease.

CDR3 protein: CAISEAPDRKGYGYTF. The CDR3, as DNA: TGTGCCATCAGTGAAGCCCCGGACAGGAAGGGATATGGCTACACCTTC. The chain recombines TRBV10-3 with TRBJ1-2, with TRBD1 identical over 7 bases. The CDR3 loop spans 16 amino acids. Germline lookup yields CDR1 ENHRY and CDR2 SYGVKD. V lost 3 bases and J lost 5; bases outside the gene matches: 12.